Below are 26 T cell receptor beta chains sequenced from a single sample in a study of T cells after yellow fever vaccination. TCRdb reprocessed the 5' RACE reads with MiXCR, giving one entry per CDR3 protein. The sample carries almost 600,000 distinct CDR3 sequences, approximately 13% recorded once. The starting material was PBMCs, obtained on the day of the yellow fever booster vaccination. These TCRs come from a man aged 25 to 40 who received the YFV17D yellow fever vaccine.

This clonotype was detected only a few times. This chain uses TRBV4-2 with TRBJ2-3; D unclear. Trimming pared 0 bases from V and 4 bases from J, leaving 8 bases between. Looked up from germline, CDR1 is LGHNA and CDR2 is YNFKEQ. This CDR3 has 14 residues. CDR3 nucleotide sequence: TGTGCCAGCAGCCAAGAAATGGCCCCAGATACGCAGTATTTT. This encodes CASSQEMAPDTQYF.

This clonotype was picked up a small number of times. This chain's CDR3 is CSARDSALDATQHF. CDR3 DNA sequence: TGCAGTGCTAGAGATTCAGCACTGGACGCCACCCAGCATTTT. The chain employs TRBV20-1 and TRBJ1-5; D remains ambiguous. This CDR3 spans 14 amino acids. The V end was cut by 0 bases, the J end by 11 bases, with 17 bases between. Per the germline V gene, CDR1 is DFQATT and CDR2 is SNEGSKA (reference sequence).

This clonotype was recorded a few times. The chain is built from TRBV18 and TRBJ2-1, with a weak D call TRBD2 (7 bases). Germline V CDR1 and CDR2: KGHSH, LQKENI. V shed 3 bases and J shed 1 base, with 13 bases lying between them. The CDR3 extends over 16 amino acids. The CDR3 loop is CASSPRRGGSYNEQFF. The CDR3 bases are TGTGCCAGCTCACCGAGAAGGGGGGGGTCCTACAATGAGCAGTTCTTC.

In this sample, this clonotype turned up a few times. CDR3 bases: TGTGCCAGCAGCTTAGGGCTAGCGGGAGGGCAGTACGAGCAGTACTTC. Translating gives CASSLGLAGGQYEQYF. The chain joins TRBV7-2 to TRBJ2-7; 12 bases are a match to TRBD2. This CDR3 has 16 residues. The V segment lost 1 base and the J segment 4 bases; nucleotides outside the gene matches: 5. Germline loops: CDR1 SGHTA, CDR2 FQGNSA. Full variable domain (missing parts from reference TRBV7-2 and TRBJ2-7): GAGVSQSPSNKVTEKGKDVELRCDPISGHTALYWYRQSLGQGLEFLIYFQGNSAPDKSGLPSDRFSAERTGGSVSTLTIQRTQQEDSAVYLCASSLGLAGGQYEQYFGPGTRLTVT.

This clonotype turned up a few times. This chain connects TRBV12-3 or TRBV12-4 to TRBJ2-3, with a possible D match to TRBD2 (7 bases). The V and J ends lost 8 bases and 4 bases respectively, with 19 bases between them. This CDR3 region has 15 residues. The CDR3 here is CASSRGGSGPDTQYF. The CDR3 DNA sequence: TGTGCCAGCTCCAGGGGCGGGAGTGGGCCAGATACGCAGTATTTT.

In nucleotides, the CDR3 is TGTGCCAGCAGCCACCAAGGAAACCAGTACTTC. This translates into CASSHQGNQYF. The chain links TRBV19 to TRBJ2-5; D remains unclear. CDR3 size: 11 residues. The germline V gene has CDR1 LNHDA and CDR2 SQIVND (reference sequence). Trimming shortened V by 9 bases and J by 10 bases, and 15 bases separated the two germline ends.

The rearrangement uses TRBV29-1 and TRBJ1-2, with D uncertain. The ends were cut back, 6 bases at V and 8 bases at J, with 16 bases in the middle. The CDR3 has 12 residues. CDR1 and CDR2 from the germline V gene are SQVTM and ANQGSEA. CDR3 bases: TGCAGCGTAGCCGGGCCGTCTAGGGGCTACACCTTC. Its protein is CSVAGPSRGYTF.

With respect to this clonotype: A much larger clone differs from this one at a single base, so this may be a read error. The rearrangement uses TRBV5-1 and TRBJ2-7; 7 bases map to TRBD1. Germline V gene lookup returns CDR1 SGHRS and CDR2 YFSETQ. This CDR3 has 14 amino acids. V was pared by 0 bases and J by 3 bases, with 3 bases of the junction left unmatched. The CDR3 nucleotides read TGCGCCAGCAGCTTGGGGGACAGCTTCTACGAGCAGTACTTC. Its translation: CASSLGDSFYEQYF.

This clonotype was seen more than once but under ten times. The chain is built from TRBV29-1 and TRBJ2-1; D remains unclear. The length of the CDR3 is 15 residues. V lost 1 base and J 8 bases, leaving 18 bases between the germline ends. Germline V CDR1 and CDR2: SQVTM, ANQGSEA. The CDR3 is CSVEGLAESVDEQFF. CDR3 nucleotide sequence: TGCAGCGTTGAAGGTTTGGCTGAGAGCGTCGATGAGCAGTTCTTC.

This clonotype was observed a few times. The rearrangement uses TRBV19 and TRBJ2-1, with 9 bases identical to TRBD2. In germline, CDR1 is LNHDA, CDR2 SQIVND (reference sequence). With 0 bases clipped from V and 13 bases from J, the junction kept 7 bases outside the gene matches. This CDR3 spans 14 amino acids. CDR3 amino acids: CASSIDPLAGKQFF. The CDR3 DNA reads as TGTGCCAGTAGTATAGATCCCCTAGCGGGAAAACAGTTCTTC.

The genes are TRBV20-1 and TRBJ1-1; no reliable D call. The CDR3 has 13 residues. The germline V and J ends were trimmed by 4 bases and 1 base, with 10 bases remaining between them. Germline V CDR1 and CDR2: DFQATT, SNEGSKA (reference sequence). CDR3 amino acids: CSATPGRNTEAFF. The CDR3 region has the DNA TGCAGTGCTACCCCAGGCAGGAACACTGAAGCTTTCTTT.

This clonotype was detected a few times. This chain links TRBV12-3 or TRBV12-4 with TRBJ2-7; D might be TRBD2 (6 bases). The CDR3 covers 17 residues. V was trimmed by 1 base and J by 0 bases, leaving 16 bases between them. As DNA, the CDR3 is TGTGCCAGCAGTTTAGAGGGCGGGACCCTCTTCTCCTACGAGCAGTACTTC. This translates into CASSLEGGTLFSYEQYF.

The genes are TRBV10-1 and TRBJ2-3, with 7 bases identical to TRBD2. The V and J ends lost 4 bases and 2 bases, in that order; junction bases with no gene match: 6. The CDR3 consists of 15 residues. Germline V gene lookup returns CDR1 WNHNN and CDR2 SYGVQD (reference sequence). The chain's CDR3 is CASSGLAEPTDTQYF. For the CDR3, the DNA is TGCGCCAGCAGTGGGCTAGCGGAGCCCACAGATACGCAGTATTTT.

This clonotype appeared a few times. The chain has TRBV15 and TRBJ2-1; 9 nucleotides align to TRBD1. This CDR3 is built from 15 residues. After removal of 5 bases from V and 5 bases from J, the junction contained 7 bases not matched to a gene. Germline CDR1 LNHNV, CDR2 YYDKDF (reference sequence). The CDR3 nucleotides are TGTGCCACCAGCGCAACAGGGGGCGCGGACAATGAGCAGTTCTTC. Residues: CATSATGGADNEQFF. Full variable domain (rest looked up from reference TRBV15 and TRBJ2-1): DAMVIQNPRYQVTQFGKPVTLSCSQTLNHNVMYWYQQKSSQAPKLLFHYYDKDFNNEADTPDNFQSRRPNTSFCFLDIRSPGLGDTAMYLCATSATGGADNEQFFGPGTRLTVL.

The V and J genes are TRBV4-3 and TRBJ1-2; no clear D gene. V was clipped by 0 bases and J by 5 bases, with 10 bases between them. The CDR3 runs to 14 residues. Germline-derived CDR1 and CDR2 are LGHNA and YSLEER. CDR3 protein: CASSQELPPYGYTF. The CDR3 DNA follows: TGCGCCAGCAGCCAAGAATTACCGCCATATGGCTACACCTTC.

V is TRBV14 and J is TRBJ1-2, with D perhaps TRBD1 (5 bases). The CDR3 has 16 residues. Germline V gene lookup returns CDR1 SGHDN and CDR2 FVKESK. V was clipped by 3 bases and J by 3 bases, with 17 bases between them. CDR3 nucleotide sequence: TGTGCCAGCAGCCACCTCTGGGGGAAGGATCACTATGGCTACACCTTC. Translating it yields CASSHLWGKDHYGYTF.

This clonotype was found once. The rearrangement joins TRBV6-5 to TRBJ1-6; D unresolved. Germline V CDR1 and CDR2: MNHEY, SVGAGI. V was shortened by 8 bases and J by 10 bases, with 12 bases between the two germline ends. The CDR3 extends over 12 amino acids. CDR3 nucleotides: TGTGCCAGCCGGGAGGGTTGGTCACCCCTCCACTTT. Translating gives CASREGWSPLHF.

This clonotype appeared many times. This chain links TRBV5-1 with TRBJ2-5; possibly TRBD2 for D (7 bases). CDR3 length: 16 residues. Trimming took off 0 bases at V and 3 bases at J, with 15 bases between the two ends. Germline V CDR1 and CDR2: SGHRS, YFSETQ. The CDR3 coding sequence is TGCGCCAGCAGCTTGGCGGGGGGCGCGTTGGAAGAGACCCAGTACTTC. Translating gives CASSLAGGALEETQYF.

A few counts support this clonotype. The chain is built from TRBV10-3 and TRBJ1-6; 7 nucleotides align to TRBD1. CDR3 length: 14 amino acids. With 6 bases clipped from V and 5 bases from J, the junction kept 4 bases outside the gene matches. Germline V gives CDR1 ENHRY, CDR2 SYGVKD. CDR3 residues: CAISSGTDNSPLHF. The DNA of the CDR3 is TGTGCCATCAGCTCCGGGACAGATAATTCACCCCTCCACTTT.

This clonotype was detected a few times. The V gene is TRBV27, the J gene TRBJ2-3; D might be TRBD2 (5 bases). CDR1 and CDR2 from the germline V gene are MNHEY and SMNVEV (reference sequence). The CDR3 length is 15 residues. V lost 5 bases to trimming and J lost 5 bases, with 17 bases between them. For the CDR3, the DNA is TGTGCCAGCAGTCCGAAATGGGGAGCTATAGATACGCAGTATTTT. This gives the protein CASSPKWGAIDTQYF.

The chain links TRBV7-9 to TRBJ2-3; 9 bases are a match to TRBD2. The CDR3 extends over 17 amino acids. Germline values: CDR1 SEHNR, CDR2 FQNEAQ (reference sequence). Losses at the gene ends were 1 base for V and 2 bases for J; bases not matched to a gene: 7. Here the CDR3 reads CASSLEASGASTDTQYF. The CDR3, as DNA: TGTGCCAGCAGCTTAGAAGCTAGCGGGGCATCCACAGATACGCAGTATTTT.

In this sample, this clonotype turned up a few times. The chain employs TRBV4-3 and TRBJ2-2; D is unresolved. This CDR3 contains 14 residues. V gave up 4 bases and J gave up 5 bases, with 11 bases separating them. Germline CDR1 reads LGHNA; CDR2 reads YSLEER. CDR3 protein: CASSPGDITGELFF. CDR3 bases: TGCGCCAGCAGCCCAGGAGACATTACCGGGGAGCTGTTTTTT.

A few counts support this clonotype. The chain carries TRBV28 and TRBJ2-7; no firm D call. This CDR3 region has 14 residues. Trimming shortened V by 7 bases and J by 1 base, and 14 bases separated the two germline ends. The germline CDR1 and CDR2 sequences are MDHEN and SYDVKM. Here the CDR3 reads CASTLRGGSYEQYF. The CDR3 DNA is TGTGCCAGCACCCTAAGAGGCGGATCCTACGAGCAGTACTTC.

This clonotype was observed a handful of times. The rearrangement uses TRBV7-2 and TRBJ1-1; perhaps TRBD1 as D (5 bases). The V and J ends lost 5 bases and 5 bases respectively, with 24 bases between them. This CDR3 is built from 17 residues. Germline lookup yields CDR1 SGHTA and CDR2 FQGNSA. The DNA for the CDR3 is TGTGCCAGCAGCCCTTCCGGACACCAACCTCGGGATACTGAAGCTTTCTTT. Protein sequence: CASSPSGHQPRDTEAFF.

This clonotype was seen only a few times. J is TRBJ2-2 and V is TRBV20-1, with D possibly being TRBD2 (6 bases). The V gene's germline CDR1 is DFQATT and CDR2 SNEGSKA (reference sequence). Trimming removed 0 bases at V and 0 bases at J, with 11 bases between. This CDR3 has 16 amino acids. In nucleotides, the CDR3 is TGCAGTGCTAGAGATCAGAGACTAGCGAACACCGGGGAGCTGTTTTTT. It yields the protein CSARDQRLANTGELFF.

This clonotype was counted a few times. The chain has TRBV20-1 and TRBJ1-4, with D tentatively TRBD1 (6 bases). From germline, CDR1 is DFQATT and CDR2 SNEGSKA (reference sequence). The V end was cut by 8 bases, the J end by 0 bases, with 13 bases between. The CDR3 contains 14 residues. The DNA for the CDR3 is TGCAGTCCCGGTGCAGGGGCAACTAATGAAAAACTGTTTTTT. It is translated as CSPGAGATNEKLFF.